These T cell receptor beta chains were read from a single sample in a study of T cells in Graves' hyperthyroidism and ophthalmopathy. TCRdb processed the multiplex PCR reads anew with MiXCR; each CDR3 protein has one entry. The sample consists of 540,000 or so distinct CDR3 sequences, 15% to 19% of them appearing once. The sample taken for sequencing was blood. The receptor source for this set is a woman aged 25 to 39 with Graves' hyperthyroidism. The CDR3 runs from the conserved cysteine through the conserved F or W. D genes are given only for firm matches. Size is stated for part of the rows, as once, few or many counts, or as a class when the clone is expanded.

abundance: many; v_gene: TRBV11-3; d_gene: .; j_gene: TRBJ1-1; CDR3nt: TGTGCCAGCAGCTTATATGGGGAGGCTTTCTTT; CDR3aa: CASSLYGEAFF
abundance: .; v_gene: TRBV24-1; d_gene: TRBD1; j_gene: TRBJ2-2; CDR3nt: TGTGCCACCTCTAACAGGGGATACACCGGGGAGCTGTTTTTT; CDR3aa: CATSNRGYTGELFF
abundance: many; v_gene: TRBV28; d_gene: TRBD1; j_gene: TRBJ2-3; CDR3nt: TGTGCCAGCAGTTTACTATTTCAGGACAGGGTAAAGGCAGATACGCAGTATTTT; CDR3aa: CASSLLFQDRVKADTQYF
abundance: .; v_gene: TRBV5-5; d_gene: .; j_gene: TRBJ2-2; CDR3nt: TGTGCCAGCAGCTTGAGGGACTCTGGAACCGGGGAGCTGTTTTTT; CDR3aa: CASSLRDSGTGELFF
abundance: .; v_gene: TRBV27; d_gene: .; j_gene: TRBJ1-5; CDR3nt: TGTGCCAGCAGTTTCCATGGCAATCAGCCCCAGCATTTT; CDR3aa: CASSFHGNQPQHF
abundance: few; v_gene: TRBV7-9; d_gene: TRBD1; j_gene: TRBJ2-1; CDR3nt: TGTGCCAGCAGCTCTGGACAGGGGGGATACAATGAGCAGTTCTTC; CDR3aa: CASSSGQGGYNEQFF
abundance: .; v_gene: TRBV4-3; d_gene: TRBD2; j_gene: TRBJ2-3; CDR3nt: TGCGCCAGCAGCCGTCTAGCGGGAGACGGCACAGATACGCAGTATTTT; CDR3aa: CASSRLAGDGTDTQYF
abundance: few; v_gene: TRBV10-3; d_gene: TRBD2; j_gene: TRBJ2-5; CDR3nt: TGTGCCATCAGTGATAGAGGCGGGAGGGGGCAAGAGACCCAGTACTTC; CDR3aa: CAISDRGGRGQETQYF
abundance: few; v_gene: TRBV3-1; d_gene: TRBD2; j_gene: TRBJ2-7; CDR3nt: TGTGCCAGCAGCCAACGAGCGGGGTTAACCTACGAGCAGTACTTC; CDR3aa: CASSQRAGLTYEQYF
abundance: few; v_gene: TRBV6-1; d_gene: .; j_gene: TRBJ2-7; CDR3nt: TGTGCCAGCGGGGCGGGGGCTCTTTACGAGCAGTACTTC; CDR3aa: CASGAGALYEQYF
abundance: many; v_gene: TRBV13; d_gene: TRBD2; j_gene: TRBJ2-1; CDR3nt: TGTGCCAGCAGCTTAGTTAGTAGCGGGAGGCATTACAATGAGCAGTTCTTC; CDR3aa: CASSLVSSGRHYNEQFF
abundance: many; v_gene: TRBV20-1; d_gene: .; j_gene: TRBJ1-1; CDR3nt: TGCAGTGCTAGTTCCAGGGACACTGAAGCTTTCTTT; CDR3aa: CSASSRDTEAFF
abundance: .; v_gene: TRBV3-2; d_gene: .; j_gene: TRBJ2-7; CDR3nt: TGTGCCAGCAGCACTAGCGGGATTGGCTACGAGCAGTACTTC; CDR3aa: CASSTSGIGYEQYF
abundance: few; v_gene: TRBV30; d_gene: .; j_gene: TRBJ1-2; CDR3nt: TGTGCCTGGACCCCGGGGAGGGTTAACTATGGCTACACCTTC; CDR3aa: CAWTPGRVNYGYTF
abundance: .; v_gene: TRBV7-6; d_gene: .; j_gene: TRBJ2-1; CDR3nt: TGTGCCAGCAGCTTAGATGGGACTTCCGACCCCCTTACTGAGCAGTTCTTC; CDR3aa: CASSLDGTSDPLTEQFF
abundance: many; v_gene: TRBV18; d_gene: .; j_gene: TRBJ1-1; CDR3nt: TGTGCCAGCTCACCCGGGACGGCGACGGGGAACACTGAAGCTTTCTTT; CDR3aa: CASSPGTATGNTEAFF
abundance: few; v_gene: TRBV20-1; d_gene: .; j_gene: TRBJ1-6; CDR3nt: TGCAGTGCCACTGACCGGAGCTCCTATAATTCACCCCTCCACTTT; CDR3aa: CSATDRSSYNSPLHF
abundance: .; v_gene: TRBV7-6; d_gene: TRBD2; j_gene: TRBJ2-5; CDR3nt: TGTACCAGCAGCTTAGTGACTAGCTACGAAGAGACCCAGTACTTC; CDR3aa: CTSSLVTSYEETQYF
abundance: .; v_gene: TRBV2; d_gene: .; j_gene: TRBJ2-3; CDR3nt: TGTGCCAGCAGCGGGCGGGGGCGCGACACAGATACGCAGTATTTT; CDR3aa: CASSGRGRDTDTQYF
abundance: .; v_gene: TRBV7-2; d_gene: TRBD1; j_gene: TRBJ1-2; CDR3nt: TGTGCCAGCGGAGGGGACAGGGGCAGATATGGCTACACCTTC; CDR3aa: CASGGDRGRYGYTF
abundance: many; v_gene: TRBV5-1; d_gene: .; j_gene: TRBJ2-2; CDR3nt: TGCGCCAGCAGCTTGGTACAGGCGGGCACCGGGGAGCTGTTTTTT; CDR3aa: CASSLVQAGTGELFF
abundance: few; v_gene: TRBV4-2; d_gene: .; j_gene: TRBJ1-2; CDR3nt: TGTGCCAGCAGCCGGCCCCAAGGGGACTATGGCTACACCTTC; CDR3aa: CASSRPQGDYGYTF
abundance: many; v_gene: TRBV7-2; d_gene: TRBD2; j_gene: TRBJ2-7; CDR3nt: TGTGCCAGCAGCGGTAGCGGGAGGGCCTTCGAGCAGTACTTC; CDR3aa: CASSGSGRAFEQYF
abundance: many; v_gene: TRBV11-2; d_gene: TRBD1; j_gene: TRBJ2-3; CDR3nt: TGTGCCAGCAGCCTAGGACAGGGGAGCACAGATACGCAGTATTTT; CDR3aa: CASSLGQGSTDTQYF
abundance: .; v_gene: TRBV7-9; d_gene: .; j_gene: TRBJ1-2; CDR3nt: TGTGCCAGCAGCTCCAGCATATTCTATGGCTACACCTTC; CDR3aa: CASSSSIFYGYTF
abundance: many; v_gene: TRBV20-1; d_gene: TRBD2; j_gene: TRBJ2-4; CDR3nt: TGCAGTGCTAGAGATGCACTAGCGGGCGGCATTCAGTACTTC; CDR3aa: CSARDALAGGIQYF
abundance: many; v_gene: TRBV7-3; d_gene: TRBD2; j_gene: TRBJ2-1; CDR3nt: TGTGCCAGCAGCTTATTTTCGGGGGGTTACAATGAGCAGTTCTTC; CDR3aa: CASSLFSGGYNEQFF
abundance: .; v_gene: TRBV28; d_gene: .; j_gene: TRBJ2-1; CDR3nt: TGTGCCAGCAGTTTCACGACGTCCTTGCCCCACAATGAGCAGTTCTTC; CDR3aa: CASSFTTSLPHNEQFF
abundance: many; v_gene: TRBV6-1; d_gene: .; j_gene: TRBJ2-5; CDR3nt: TGTGCCAGCAGTTACCGGCCAGGGATCTCAGAGACCCAGTACTTC; CDR3aa: CASSYRPGISETQYF
abundance: few; v_gene: TRBV5-1; d_gene: TRBD1; j_gene: TRBJ2-5; CDR3nt: TGCGCCAGCAGCTGGGGTGGACAGGGGGAGAATCTGTACTTC; CDR3aa: CASSWGGQGENLYF
abundance: many; v_gene: TRBV7-2; d_gene: TRBD2; j_gene: TRBJ2-7; CDR3nt: TGTGCCAGCAGCTTATACACTAGCGGGAGTGGCGAGCAGTACTTC; CDR3aa: CASSLYTSGSGEQYF
abundance: many; v_gene: TRBV6-2/TRBV6-3; d_gene: TRBD1; j_gene: TRBJ2-3; CDR3nt: TGTGCCAGCAGTAGAAGACGGACAGGAGGCACAGATACGCAGTATTTT; CDR3aa: CASSRRRTGGTDTQYF
abundance: few; v_gene: TRBV19; d_gene: .; j_gene: TRBJ2-3; CDR3nt: TGTGCCAGTAAACCAACCAGTCCGGGAGATACGCAGTATTTT; CDR3aa: CASKPTSPGDTQYF
abundance: many; v_gene: TRBV5-1; d_gene: TRBD1; j_gene: TRBJ2-3; CDR3nt: TGCGCCAGCAGCTCCGGACAGGTTTTAGATACGCAGTATTTT; CDR3aa: CASSSGQVLDTQYF
abundance: .; v_gene: TRBV15; d_gene: .; j_gene: TRBJ1-3; CDR3nt: TGTGCCACCAGCAGAGATAGGTTAGGAATTGGAAACACCATATATTTT; CDR3aa: CATSRDRLGIGNTIYF
abundance: many; v_gene: TRBV12-5; d_gene: TRBD1; j_gene: TRBJ2-1; CDR3nt: TGTGCTAGTGGTTTGGGGACAGGGTACAATGAGCAGTTCTTC; CDR3aa: CASGLGTGYNEQFF
abundance: many; v_gene: TRBV7-9; d_gene: .; j_gene: TRBJ2-7; CDR3nt: TGTGCCAGCAGCTTTCGGCGAACGCCCCCCTACGAGCAGTACTTC; CDR3aa: CASSFRRTPPYEQYF
abundance: many; v_gene: TRBV2; d_gene: TRBD1; j_gene: TRBJ1-2; CDR3nt: TGTGCCAGCAGGGGGACAGGGGAAAACTATGGCTACACCTTC; CDR3aa: CASRGTGENYGYTF
abundance: few; v_gene: TRBV10-3; d_gene: .; j_gene: TRBJ2-1; CDR3nt: TGTGCCTGTAGAGAGGGCGGAGGTCGTAACAATGAGCAGTTCTTC; CDR3aa: CACREGGGRNNEQFF
abundance: many; v_gene: TRBV10-3; d_gene: .; j_gene: TRBJ2-3; CDR3nt: TGTGCCATCAGTGGGGAGGGAGGGGGCAGTACAGATACGCAGTATTTT; CDR3aa: CAISGEGGGSTDTQYF
abundance: .; v_gene: TRBV5-6; d_gene: .; j_gene: TRBJ1-3; CDR3nt: TGTGCCAGCAGCATCGGTATCGGCGCTGGAAACACCATATATTTT; CDR3aa: CASSIGIGAGNTIYF
abundance: .; v_gene: TRBV10-3; d_gene: TRBD1; j_gene: TRBJ1-2; CDR3nt: TGTGCCATCAGTGATGGGGCGACAGGGCTTCGTGGCTACACCTTC; CDR3aa: CAISDGATGLRGYTF
abundance: many; v_gene: TRBV5-1; d_gene: .; j_gene: TRBJ2-7; CDR3nt: TGCGCCAGCAGCTTGGACCAGCTCTACGAGCAGTACTTC; CDR3aa: CASSLDQLYEQYF
abundance: few; v_gene: TRBV12-3/TRBV12-4; d_gene: .; j_gene: TRBJ2-1; CDR3nt: TGTGCCAGCAGTTTGTATAGAGGGTTACCATACAATGAGCAGTTCTTC; CDR3aa: CASSLYRGLPYNEQFF
abundance: .; v_gene: TRBV6-1; d_gene: TRBD2; j_gene: TRBJ2-3; CDR3nt: TGTGCCAGCACCTTACTCTTAGCGGGAGGTCAAAATACGCAGTATTTT; CDR3aa: CASTLLLAGGQNTQYF
abundance: .; v_gene: TRBV7-6; d_gene: TRBD2; j_gene: TRBJ2-3; CDR3nt: TGTGCCAGCAGCCCCCTCCCCCAGACTAGCGGGAGAGCGGATACGCAGTATTTT; CDR3aa: CASSPLPQTSGRADTQYF
abundance: many; v_gene: TRBV7-2; d_gene: .; j_gene: TRBJ2-7; CDR3nt: TGTGCCAGCAGCTTAGGAGTTGATGGGGTATACGAGCAGTACTTC; CDR3aa: CASSLGVDGVYEQYF
abundance: .; v_gene: TRBV19; d_gene: .; j_gene: TRBJ2-1; CDR3nt: TGTGCCAGTAGTATTACAGGGGCGGGGTACAATGAGCAGTTCTTC; CDR3aa: CASSITGAGYNEQFF
abundance: many; v_gene: TRBV12-3/TRBV12-4; d_gene: .; j_gene: TRBJ1-5; CDR3nt: TGTGCCAGCAGCGCACTCGGGGGGCCCCAGCATTTT; CDR3aa: CASSALGGPQHF
abundance: .; v_gene: TRBV19; d_gene: .; j_gene: TRBJ1-3; CDR3nt: TGTGCCAGTAGTATCCGGCTGGCAGGAACCTCTGGAAACACCATATATTTT; CDR3aa: CASSIRLAGTSGNTIYF
abundance: .; v_gene: TRBV5-1; d_gene: TRBD2; j_gene: TRBJ2-3; CDR3nt: TGTGCCAGCAGCGCCGGACTAGCGGGACCCACCACAGATACGCAGTATTTT; CDR3aa: CASSAGLAGPTTDTQYF
abundance: many; v_gene: TRBV28; d_gene: TRBD2; j_gene: TRBJ2-1; CDR3nt: TGTGCCAGCAGTCCAAATCGACTAGCGGGGGAACTCTACAATGAGCAGTTCTTC; CDR3aa: CASSPNRLAGELYNEQFF
abundance: many; v_gene: TRBV3-1; d_gene: TRBD1; j_gene: TRBJ1-1; CDR3nt: TGTGCCAGCAGCCCTTACAGGGGGGGGAACACTGAAGCTTTCTTT; CDR3aa: CASSPYRGGNTEAFF